These 21 T cell receptor beta chains were sequenced from one sample in a study of T-cell memory formation after mild COVID-19. TCRdb used MiXCR to reprocess the 5' RACE reads, holding one entry per CDR3 protein. This table holds around 530,000 distinct CDR3 sequences, less than 25% found once. Source material: PBMCs or a T cell subset sorted from them (not recorded which). The receptors originated from an adult woman who had mild COVID-19 (a few samples of this study predate the infection). Cell type and time point are not known.

This clonotype came up a few times. V and J are TRBV4-1 and TRBJ1-4, with a tentative D call TRBD1 (6 bases). V was pared by 0 bases and J by 8 bases, with 13 bases between. The germline V gene encodes CDR1 MGHRA and CDR2 YSYEKL. The CDR3 contains 15 residues. CDR3 amino acids: CASSQDGGRGEKLFF. The CDR3 DNA reads as TGCGCCAGCAGCCAAGATGGGGGGCGAGGGGAAAAACTGTTTTTT.

V gene TRBV7-9 combines with J gene TRBJ2-7, with a tentative D call TRBD1 (6 bases). V lost 0 bases and J 4 bases, leaving 10 bases between the germline ends. In germline, CDR1 is SEHNR, CDR2 FQNEAQ (reference sequence). The CDR3 length is 14 residues. The CDR3 loop is CASSLAGTPYEQYF. The CDR3 bases are TGTGCCAGCAGCTTAGCCGGGACACCTTACGAGCAGTACTTC.

V usage is TRBV30 and J usage is TRBJ2-1; 7 nucleotides match TRBD1. Germline V lookup: CDR1 GTSNPN, CDR2 SVGIG (reference sequence). V gave up 2 bases and J gave up 12 bases; unmatched junction bases: 7. CDR3 length equals 12 residues. The DNA of the CDR3 is TGTGCCTGGAGTCGACAGGGAAGCCCGCAGTTCTTC. Residues: CAWSRQGSPQFF.

V gene TRBV15 combines with J gene TRBJ2-1; 8 bases agree with TRBD2. Trimming at V came to 5 bases and at J to 7 bases, leaving 10 bases not matched to a gene. The CDR3 runs 15 residues. Germline CDR1 and CDR2: LNHNV and YYDKDF (reference sequence). The CDR3 DNA follows: TGTGCCACCAGCGCCCCGGGGGGGAGGGCAAATGAGCAGTTCTTC. This translates into CATSAPGGRANEQFF.

The genes are TRBV19 and TRBJ2-7; TRBD1 aligns across 8 bases. The V and J ends lost 6 bases and 2 bases, in that order; junction bases with no gene match: 9. This CDR3 spans 15 amino acids. Germline V gives CDR1 LNHDA, CDR2 SQIVND (reference sequence). The chain's CDR3 is CASSDDRGGAYEQYF. CDR3 DNA sequence: TGTGCCAGTAGCGATGACAGGGGAGGTGCCTACGAGCAGTACTTC.

This chain connects TRBV5-1 to TRBJ1-1; D may be TRBD1 (5 bases). The ends were cut back, 0 bases at V and 4 bases at J, with 10 bases in the middle. The germline gives CDR1 SGHRS, CDR2 YFSETQ. This CDR3 comprises 14 residues. Here the CDR3 reads CASSLEAGSTEAFF. DNA for the CDR3: TGCGCCAGCAGCTTGGAGGCAGGGAGCACTGAAGCTTTCTTT. Based on the CDR3 plus reference TRBV5-1 and TRBJ1-1, the full variable domain is KAGVTQTPRYLIKTRGQQVTLSCSPISGHRSVSWYQQTPGQGLQFLFEYFSETQRNKGNFPGRFSGRQFSNSRSEMNVSTLELGDSALYLCASSLEAGSTEAFFGQGTRLTVV.

This clonotype has only a few counts. The V call is TRBV6-6, the J call TRBJ1-2; no reliable D call. Germline V gives CDR1 MNHNY, CDR2 SVGAGI (reference sequence). The CDR3 is 12 residues long. The V and J ends lost 8 bases and 2 bases respectively, with 9 bases between them. The CDR3 DNA is TGTGCCAGCGGGAAAACGAACTATGGCTACACCTTC. Its protein product is CASGKTNYGYTF.

A few counts support this clonotype. The chain links TRBV7-2 to TRBJ2-5; 8 bases are a match to TRBD2. Looked up from germline, CDR1 is SGHTA and CDR2 is FQGNSA. V lost 5 bases to trimming and J lost 2 bases; unmatched junction nucleotides: 7. The CDR3 spans 15 residues. CDR3 amino acids: CASSLSGSGQETQYF. In DNA, the CDR3 is TGTGCCAGCAGCCTGAGCGGGAGCGGACAAGAGACCCAGTACTTC.

The rearrangement links TRBV19 to TRBJ2-2, with D possibly matching TRBD1 (6 bases). Germline values: CDR1 LNHDA, CDR2 SQIVND (reference sequence). V shed 5 bases and J shed 4 bases, with 11 bases lying between them. This CDR3 is built from 14 residues. In nucleotides, the CDR3 is TGTGCCAGTAGTTCCGAAGGGGGCACCGGGGAGCTGTTTTTT. Residues: CASSSEGGTGELFF.

The chain recombines TRBV6-5 with TRBJ1-2; the match to TRBD1 covers 7 bases. The germline CDR1 and CDR2 sequences are MNHEY and SVGAGI. The CDR3 consists of 16 residues. V trimming: 7 bases; J trimming: 0 bases; junction bases outside the gene matches: 11. CDR3 in DNA: TGTGCCAGCAAGCGCGGGCCGACAGGGACTAACTATGGCTACACCTTC. Protein sequence: CASKRGPTGTNYGYTF.

Only a few counts were recorded for this clonotype. The rearrangement uses TRBV14 and TRBJ2-7, with 10 bases aligning to TRBD1. Germline V gene sequence: CDR1 SGHDN, CDR2 FVKESK. V was clipped by 4 bases and J by 10 bases; unmatched bases: 7. The CDR3 extends over 13 amino acids. The CDR3 reads CASSPQTGGPQYF. Here the CDR3 DNA reads TGTGCCAGCAGCCCACAGACAGGGGGCCCCCAGTACTTC.

The chain employs TRBV3-1 and TRBJ1-1, with 11 bases matching TRBD1. Trimming removed 5 bases from V and 4 bases from J; junction bases left unmatched: 12. The germline gives CDR1 LGHDT, CDR2 YNNKEL (reference sequence). The CDR3 is made up of 17 amino acids. The CDR3 spells CASSTTLRGTGGTEAFF. CDR3 bases: TGTGCCAGCAGCACAACCCTAAGAGGGACAGGGGGCACTGAAGCTTTCTTT.

The rearrangement joins TRBV12-3 or TRBV12-4 to TRBJ2-7; 8 bases are a match to TRBD2. J lost 11 bases, V lost 11 bases, and 11 bases had no gene match. The CDR3 is 11 residues long. The CDR3 reads CARPPAGREYF. Here the CDR3 DNA reads TGTGCCCGCCCCCCGGCCGGGAGGGAGTACTTC.

The chain's CDR3 is CASSQDTGRGYQNIQYF. The CDR3 DNA reads as TGCGCCAGCAGCCAAGATACGGGCAGGGGTTATCAAAACATTCAGTACTTC. The chain uses TRBV4-1 and TRBJ2-4, with a possible D match to TRBD1 (6 bases). V was cut by 0 bases and J by 5 bases, with 17 bases left in between. The CDR3 covers 17 residues. CDR1 and CDR2 from the germline V gene are MGHRA and YSYEKL.

This chain joins TRBV4-3 and TRBJ2-7; D is undetermined. Germline V CDR1 and CDR2: LGHNA, YSLEER. CDR3 size: 13 residues. The V end lost 5 bases, the J end lost 1 base, and 9 bases lay between the germline ends. The CDR3 reads CASSDTESYEQYF. The CDR3 coding sequence is TGCGCCAGCAGCGACACAGAATCCTACGAGCAGTACTTC.

This clonotype was seen ten or more times. The rearrangement uses TRBV24-1 and TRBJ2-1, with a weak D call TRBD1 (6 bases). Trimming stripped 5 bases from V and 0 bases from J, with 13 bases between. The CDR3 length is 16 residues. The germline gives CDR1 KGHDR, CDR2 SFDVKD. The CDR3 is CATSGTAFTSYNEQFF. CDR3 DNA sequence: TGTGCCACCAGTGGGACAGCATTTACCTCCTACAATGAGCAGTTCTTC.

Here the CDR3 reads CASSPPTVMLGTEAFF. The CDR3 nucleotides are TGTGCCAGCAGCCCGCCAACAGTGATGTTGGGGACTGAAGCTTTCTTT. The chain joins TRBV11-3 to TRBJ1-1; D remains ambiguous. This CDR3 is 16 amino acids long. Between the trimmed V and J ends, which lost 5 bases and 5 bases, there was a span of 21 bases. Germline-derived CDR1 and CDR2 are SGHNT and YENEEA.

There are a few counts of this clonotype. Here the CDR3 reads CASRTGTANYGYTF. In DNA form, the CDR3 reads TGTGCCAGTAGGACCGGGACAGCTAACTATGGCTACACCTTC. The gene calls are TRBV19 and TRBJ1-2, with 7 bases aligning to TRBD1. This CDR3 contains 14 residues. Per the germline V gene, CDR1 is LNHDA and CDR2 is SQIVND (reference sequence). The V segment lost 6 bases and the J segment 0 bases; nucleotides outside the gene matches: 4.

This clonotype was seen more than once but under ten times. The chain employs TRBV5-1 and TRBJ2-1; maybe TRBD2 (5 bases). The CDR3 loop spans 13 amino acids. Germline CDR1 is SGHRS and CDR2 is YFSETQ. V was shortened by 3 bases and J by 10 bases, with 14 bases between the two germline ends. The CDR3 spells CASSSESGNEQFF. Here the CDR3 DNA reads TGCGCCAGCAGCTCCGAATCGGGAAACGAGCAGTTCTTC.

The chain is built from TRBV29-1 and TRBJ2-3, with D hard to call. The CDR3 is 13 amino acids. Trimming left V 2 bases short and J 2 bases short, with 8 bases between. Germline values: CDR1 SQVTM, CDR2 ANQGSEA. CDR3 nucleotides: TGCAGCGTTGAAATGGTCCTCACAGATACGCAGTATTTT. Protein: CSVEMVLTDTQYF.

This chain uses TRBV30 with TRBJ1-2, with a tentative D call TRBD1 (6 bases). V was trimmed by 2 bases and J by 5 bases, leaving 12 bases between them. Germline V CDR1 and CDR2: GTSNPN, SVGIG (reference sequence). This CDR3 region has 13 residues. CDR3 region: CAWSKGGGYGYTF. Here the CDR3 DNA reads TGTGCCTGGAGTAAGGGGGGCGGGTATGGCTACACCTTC.